This TCR beta chain was recovered during a study of cytomegalovirus exposure and HLA in healthy donors. For the study at large: From 150 million to 200 million T cells, an earlier analysis saw some 120 million unique TCR beta sequences. Study outcomes and limitations: A missense variant in DCLRE1C was later tied to TCR beta V- and J-gene trimming.

The table lists this clone with a count of one. Its target is not known. The PCR contained 60 Vbeta and 13 Jbeta primers. Repertoires were generated with immunoSEQ multiplex PCR, while TCRdb's copy carries only in-frame clones and drops some. The table lists under 150,000 clones, around 78% of them singletons. The V and J ends lost 4 bases and 2 bases respectively, with 12 bases between them. The CDR3 length is 15 residues. CDR1 is LNHDA and CDR2 is SQIVND in the germline V gene (reference sequence). The source is a woman in her thirties or forties in good health and CMV-seropositive. Sequenced input: PBMCs. The genes are TRBV19 and TRBJ1-5; D perhaps matches TRBD1 (5 bases). CDR3 DNA sequence: TGTGCCAGTAGTACAAATCCGACAGGCAATCAGCCCCAGCATTTT. It codes for CASSTNPTGNQPQHF.